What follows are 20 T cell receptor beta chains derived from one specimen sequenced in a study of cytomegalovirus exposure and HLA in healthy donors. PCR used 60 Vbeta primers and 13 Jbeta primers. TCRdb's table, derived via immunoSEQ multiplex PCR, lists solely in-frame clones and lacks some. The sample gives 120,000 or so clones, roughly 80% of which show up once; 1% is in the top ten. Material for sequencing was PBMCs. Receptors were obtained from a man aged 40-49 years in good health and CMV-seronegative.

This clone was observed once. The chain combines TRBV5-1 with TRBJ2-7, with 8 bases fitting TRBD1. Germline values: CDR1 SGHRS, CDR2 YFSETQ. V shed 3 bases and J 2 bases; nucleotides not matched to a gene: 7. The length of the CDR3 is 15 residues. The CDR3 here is CASSSLGTGTYEQYF. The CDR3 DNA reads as TGCGCCAGCAGCTCGCTAGGGACAGGTACCTACGAGCAGTACTTC.

For the CDR3, the DNA is TGTGCCAGAAGCCCCAGACAGGGTAGGACCGGGGAGCTGTTTTTT. Amino acid sequence: CARSPRQGRTGELFF. The chain carries TRBV5-3 and TRBJ2-2; 7 bases match TRBD1. TRBV5-3 is noted as an ORF with a role that remains uncertain. The CDR3 consists of 15 residues. The ends lost 4 bases at V and 5 bases at J; junction bases unmatched: 8.

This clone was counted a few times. The CDR3 loop is CASSLDAGYQPQHF. As DNA, the CDR3 is TGCGCCAGCAGCTTAGACGCAGGGTATCAGCCCCAGCATTTT. This sequence joins TRBV5-1 and TRBJ1-5, with D possibly being TRBD1 (5 bases). CDR3 length: 14 residues. Germline CDR1 and CDR2: SGHRS and YFSETQ. Trimming took 2 bases from V and 5 from J, leaving 11 bases between them.

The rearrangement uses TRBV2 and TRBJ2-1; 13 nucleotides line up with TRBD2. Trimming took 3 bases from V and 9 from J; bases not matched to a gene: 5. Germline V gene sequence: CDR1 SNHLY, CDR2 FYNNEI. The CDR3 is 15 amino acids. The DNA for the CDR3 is TGTGCCAGCAGTGAGGGACTAGCGGGAATGCGTGAGCAGTTCTTC. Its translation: CASSEGLAGMREQFF.

The DNA for the CDR3 is TGTGCCAGCTCACCGGGACAAGAAGGCTATGGCTACACCTTC. Its protein product is CASSPGQEGYGYTF. The chain combines TRBV18 with TRBJ1-2, with a possible D match to TRBD1 (6 bases). The germline V gene has CDR1 KGHSH and CDR2 LQKENI. Deletions cut 3 bases from V and 4 bases from J, with 12 bases between. This CDR3 has 14 amino acids.

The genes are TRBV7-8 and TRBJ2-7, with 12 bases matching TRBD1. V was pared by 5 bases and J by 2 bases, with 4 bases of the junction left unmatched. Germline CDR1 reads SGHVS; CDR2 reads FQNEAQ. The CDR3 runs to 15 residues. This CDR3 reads CASSAGQGATYEQYF. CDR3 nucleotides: TGTGCCAGCAGCGCGGGACAGGGGGCCACCTACGAGCAGTACTTC. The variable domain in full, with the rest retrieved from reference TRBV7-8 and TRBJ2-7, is GAGVSQSPRYKVAKRGQDVALRCDPISGHVSLFWYQQALGQGPEFLTYFQNEAQLDKSGLPSDRFFAERPEGSVSTLKIQRTQQEDSAVYLCASSAGQGATYEQYFGPGTRLTVT.

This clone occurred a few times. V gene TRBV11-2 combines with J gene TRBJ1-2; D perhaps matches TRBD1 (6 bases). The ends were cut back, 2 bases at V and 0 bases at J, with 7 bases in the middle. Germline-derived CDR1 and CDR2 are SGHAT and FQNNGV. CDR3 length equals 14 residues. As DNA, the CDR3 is TGTGCCAGCAGCTTAAGGGACACTAACTATGGCTACACCTTC. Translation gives CASSLRDTNYGYTF.

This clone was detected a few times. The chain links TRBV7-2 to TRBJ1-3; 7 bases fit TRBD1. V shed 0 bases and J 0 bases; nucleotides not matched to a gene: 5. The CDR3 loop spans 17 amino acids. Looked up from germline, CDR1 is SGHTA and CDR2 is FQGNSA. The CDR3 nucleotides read TGTGCCAGCAGCTTAGCGGGGACAGCCCTCTCTGGAAACACCATATATTTT. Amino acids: CASSLAGTALSGNTIYF.

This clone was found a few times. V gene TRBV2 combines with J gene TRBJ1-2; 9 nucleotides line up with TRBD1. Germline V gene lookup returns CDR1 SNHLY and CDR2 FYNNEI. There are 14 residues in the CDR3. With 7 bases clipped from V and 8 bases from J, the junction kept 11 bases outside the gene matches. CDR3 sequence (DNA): TGTGCCAGCACCGACCAACCGACAGGGGGAGGCTACACCTTC. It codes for CASTDQPTGGGYTF.

The CDR3 here is CASSISRANEQFF. The CDR3 DNA reads as TGTGCCAGTAGTATAAGCAGGGCCAATGAGCAGTTCTTC. The chain uses TRBV19 and TRBJ2-1; tentative D call: TRBD1 (5 bases). V was shortened by 2 bases and J by 6 bases, with 8 bases between the two germline ends. The CDR3 runs to 13 residues. Germline V gene data show CDR1 as LNHDA and CDR2 as SQIVND (reference sequence).

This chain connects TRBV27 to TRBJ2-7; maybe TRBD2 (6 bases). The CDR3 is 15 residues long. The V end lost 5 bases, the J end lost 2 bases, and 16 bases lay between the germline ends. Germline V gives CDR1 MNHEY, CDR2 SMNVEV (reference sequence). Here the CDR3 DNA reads TGTGCCAGCAGTCCCCGCCCCTCGGGAGCCTACGAGCAGTACTTC. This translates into CASSPRPSGAYEQYF.

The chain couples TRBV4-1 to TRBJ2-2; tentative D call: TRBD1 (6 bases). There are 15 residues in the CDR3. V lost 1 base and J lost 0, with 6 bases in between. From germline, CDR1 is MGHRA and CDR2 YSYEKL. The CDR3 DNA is TGCGCCAGCAGCCAAGGGACAGCGAACACCGGGGAGCTGTTTTTT. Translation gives CASSQGTANTGELFF.

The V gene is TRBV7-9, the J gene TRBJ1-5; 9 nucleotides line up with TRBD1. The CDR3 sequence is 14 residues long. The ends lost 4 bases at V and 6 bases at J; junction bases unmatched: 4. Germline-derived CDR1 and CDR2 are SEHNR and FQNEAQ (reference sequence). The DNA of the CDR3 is TGTGCCAGCAGCTCCGGGACAGGGTTTCAGCCCCAGCATTTT. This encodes CASSSGTGFQPQHF.

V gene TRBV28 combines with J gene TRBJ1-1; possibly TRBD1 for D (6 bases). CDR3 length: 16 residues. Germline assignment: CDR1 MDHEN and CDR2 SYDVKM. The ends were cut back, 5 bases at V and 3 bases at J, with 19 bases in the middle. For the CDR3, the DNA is TGTGCCAGCAGTGCCTTACAGGGCTTGCCTTACACTGAAGCTTTCTTT. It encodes CASSALQGLPYTEAFF.

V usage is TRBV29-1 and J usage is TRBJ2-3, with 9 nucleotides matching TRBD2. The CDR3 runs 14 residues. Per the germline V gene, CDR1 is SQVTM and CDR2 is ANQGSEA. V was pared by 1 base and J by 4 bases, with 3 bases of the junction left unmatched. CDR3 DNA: TGCAGCGTTGAAGGCGGGAGGGGGGCAGATACGCAGTATTTT. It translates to CSVEGGRGADTQYF.

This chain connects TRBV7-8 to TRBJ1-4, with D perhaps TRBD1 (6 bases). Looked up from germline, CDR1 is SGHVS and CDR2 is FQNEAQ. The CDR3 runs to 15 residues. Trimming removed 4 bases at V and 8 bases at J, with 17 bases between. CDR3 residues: CASSSGGGVNEKLFF. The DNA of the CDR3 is TGTGCCAGCAGCTCCGGGGGGGGCGTTAACGAAAAACTGTTTTTT.

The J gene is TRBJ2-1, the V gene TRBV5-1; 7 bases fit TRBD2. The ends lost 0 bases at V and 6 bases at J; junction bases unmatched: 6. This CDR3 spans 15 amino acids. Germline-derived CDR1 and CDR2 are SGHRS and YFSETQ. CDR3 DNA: TGCGCCAGCAGCTTGGAGTTAGCGGGCCTCAATGAGCAGTTCTTC. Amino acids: CASSLELAGLNEQFF.

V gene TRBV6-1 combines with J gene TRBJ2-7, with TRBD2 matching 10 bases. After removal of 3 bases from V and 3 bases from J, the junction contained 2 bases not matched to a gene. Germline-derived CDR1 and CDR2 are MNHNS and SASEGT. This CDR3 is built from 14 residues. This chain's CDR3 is CASSDSGGVYEQYF. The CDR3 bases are TGTGCCAGCAGTGACAGCGGGGGGGTCTACGAGCAGTACTTC.

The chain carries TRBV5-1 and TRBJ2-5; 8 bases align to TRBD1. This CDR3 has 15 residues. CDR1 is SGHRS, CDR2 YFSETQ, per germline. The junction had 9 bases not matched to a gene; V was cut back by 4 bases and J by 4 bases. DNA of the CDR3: TGCGCCAGCAGCCGGGAACAGGGGGAACTAGAGACCCAGTACTTC. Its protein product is CASSREQGELETQYF.

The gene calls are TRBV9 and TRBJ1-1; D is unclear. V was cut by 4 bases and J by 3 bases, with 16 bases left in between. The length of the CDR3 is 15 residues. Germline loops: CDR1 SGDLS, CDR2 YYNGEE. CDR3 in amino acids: CASSPREDLDTEAFF. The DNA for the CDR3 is TGTGCCAGCAGCCCTAGGGAGGACCTGGACACTGAAGCTTTCTTT.